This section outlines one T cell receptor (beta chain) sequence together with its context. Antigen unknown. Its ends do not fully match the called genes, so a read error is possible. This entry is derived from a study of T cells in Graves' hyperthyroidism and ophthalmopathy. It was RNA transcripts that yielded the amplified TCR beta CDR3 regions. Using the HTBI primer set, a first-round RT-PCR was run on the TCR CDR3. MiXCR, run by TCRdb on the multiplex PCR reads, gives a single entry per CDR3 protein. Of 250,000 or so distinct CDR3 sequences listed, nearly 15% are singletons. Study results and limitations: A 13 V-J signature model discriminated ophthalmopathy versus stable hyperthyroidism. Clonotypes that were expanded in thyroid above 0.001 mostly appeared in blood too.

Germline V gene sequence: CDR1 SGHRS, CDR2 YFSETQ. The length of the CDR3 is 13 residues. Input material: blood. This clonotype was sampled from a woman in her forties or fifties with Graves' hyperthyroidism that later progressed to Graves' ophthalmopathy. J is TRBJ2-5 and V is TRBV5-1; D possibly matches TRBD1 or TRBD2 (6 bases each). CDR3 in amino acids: CASSFEGGETRYF. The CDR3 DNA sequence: TGCGCCAGCAGCTTTGAGGGGGGCGAGACCCGGTACTTC.